A single sample gave rise to the 21 T cell receptor beta chains below, sequenced in a study of OX40 agonist ivuxolimab in advanced cancers. The protocol was immunoSEQ multiplex PCR, while the TCRdb copy is restricted to in-frame clones and leaves out a portion. The data show approximately 51,000 clones, around 77% seen once. The material sequenced was CD4+ or CD8+ T cells sorted from blood, taken in a trial of the OX40 agonist ivuxolimab. The source is an adult with an advanced solid tumor such as melanoma, head and neck, liver or kidney cancer.

The chain joins TRBV20-1 to TRBJ1-2, with D perhaps matching TRBD1 (5 bases). The CDR3 runs to 11 residues. Germline V lookup: CDR1 DFQATT, CDR2 SNEGSKA (reference sequence). CDR3 loop: CRMYAGGGYTF. The CDR3 DNA reads TGCAGAATGTACGCTGGGGGAGGCTACACCTTC.

The V call is TRBV18, the J call TRBJ1-1, with 8 bases aligning to TRBD1. Germline V gene sequence: CDR1 KGHSH, CDR2 LQKENI. V was clipped by 1 base and J by 8 bases; unmatched bases: 3. The CDR3 covers 13 residues. The CDR3 bases are TGTGCCAGCTCACCACGGACAGGGATAGAAGCTTTCTTT. Protein: CASSPRTGIEAFF.

The chain links TRBV7-2 to TRBJ1-5; D is unresolved. The CDR3 has 12 residues. CDR1 and CDR2 from the germline V gene are SGHTA and FQGNSA. Trimming pared 2 bases from V and 5 bases from J, leaving 4 bases between. CDR3 sequence reads: CASSLWDQPQHF. The DNA for the CDR3 is TGTGCCAGCAGCTTATGGGATCAGCCCCAGCATTTT.

The chain employs TRBV9 and TRBJ2-7; 10 bases are shared with TRBD2. CDR3 length: 15 residues. Trimming took 4 bases from V and 3 from J; bases not matched to a gene: 7. Germline V CDR1 and CDR2: SGDLS, YYNGEE. The chain's CDR3 is CASSPGTSALYEQYF. CDR3 nucleotides: TGTGCCAGCAGCCCCGGGACTAGCGCCCTCTACGAGCAGTACTTC.

The chain joins TRBV6-6 to TRBJ2-5, with TRBD1 matching 8 bases. The germline CDR1 and CDR2 sequences are MNHNY and SVGAGI (reference sequence). Losses at the gene ends were 6 bases for V and 4 bases for J; bases not matched to a gene: 4. The CDR3 sequence is 13 residues long. This CDR3 is CASSGQGPETQYF. CDR3 bases: TGTGCCAGCAGCGGACAGGGCCCAGAGACCCAGTACTTC.

The rearrangement links TRBV5-1 to TRBJ2-5; D might be TRBD2 (6 bases). The V gene lost 3 bases and the J gene lost 5 bases, with 17 bases spanning the gap. CDR3 size: 15 residues. Germline V gene sequence: CDR1 SGHRS, CDR2 YFSETQ. CDR3 residues: CASSYQGGGRETQYF. For the CDR3, the DNA is TGCGCCAGCAGCTATCAGGGAGGCGGTCGGGAGACCCAGTACTTC.

The chain couples TRBV6-1 to TRBJ2-5; 7 bases are shared with TRBD2. Germline CDR1 MNHNS, CDR2 SASEGT. The V segment lost 2 bases and the J segment 5 bases; nucleotides outside the gene matches: 14. The CDR3 extends over 17 amino acids. The CDR3 loop is CASSELPAGERRETQYF. The CDR3 nucleotides are TGTGCCAGCAGTGAACTTCCGGCGGGAGAGAGGCGGGAGACCCAGTACTTC.

This chain uses TRBV5-1 with TRBJ2-1, with D maybe TRBD1 (6 bases). Trimming left V 4 bases short and J 7 bases short, with 18 bases between. Germline loops: CDR1 SGHRS, CDR2 YFSETQ. The CDR3 is 15 amino acids. The CDR3 loop reads CASSPEGRGHNEQFF. CDR3 DNA: TGCGCCAGCAGCCCCGAAGGCAGGGGTCATAATGAGCAGTTCTTC.

The chain carries TRBV5-1 and TRBJ1-2; D is possibly TRBD1 (6 bases). The CDR3 has 15 amino acids. Germline assignment: CDR1 SGHRS and CDR2 YFSETQ. Trimming removed 0 bases at V and 8 bases at J, with 17 bases between. The CDR3: CASSLVPGGAEGYTF. In DNA form, the CDR3 reads TGCGCCAGCAGCTTGGTCCCGGGGGGCGCGGAGGGCTACACCTTC. The whole variable domain, filled in from reference TRBV5-1 and TRBJ1-2, reads KAGVTQTPRYLIKTRGQQVTLSCSPISGHRSVSWYQQTPGQGLQFLFEYFSETQRNKGNFPGRFSGRQFSNSRSEMNVSTLELGDSALYLCASSLVPGGAEGYTFGSGTRLTVV.

This clone has only a few counts. The chain is built from TRBV4-1 and TRBJ2-3; TRBD2 aligns across 7 bases. Germline-derived CDR1 and CDR2 are MGHRA and YSYEKL. This CDR3 has 19 residues. The V gene end was trimmed by 4 bases and the J gene end by 2 bases; junction bases not matched to a gene: 18. CDR3 nucleotides: TGCGCCAGCAGCCGCGCGGCTGGGGGACTAAGCGGCCTCACAGATACGCAGTATTTT. This gives the protein CASSRAAGGLSGLTDTQYF.

The chain links TRBV4-1 to TRBJ2-5; 7 nucleotides match TRBD2. The junction had 5 bases not matched to a gene; V was cut back by 0 bases and J by 1 base. There are 16 residues in the CDR3. CDR1 is MGHRA, CDR2 YSYEKL, per germline. As DNA, the CDR3 is TGCGCCAGCAGCCAAGAGCGGGGGTTATCCCAAGAGACCCAGTACTTC. Protein: CASSQERGLSQETQYF.

V usage is TRBV11-2 and J usage is TRBJ1-5, with TRBD1 matching over 9 bases. Looked up from germline, CDR1 is SGHAT and CDR2 is FQNNGV. V gave up 5 bases and J gave up 3 bases; unmatched junction bases: 8. CDR3 length equals 16 residues. CDR3 coding DNA: TGTGCCAGCAGCATCGGGACAGGGAGGATCAATCAGCCCCAGCATTTT. Protein product: CASSIGTGRINQPQHF.

In this sample, this clone turned up a few times. This chain uses TRBV5-1 with TRBJ2-2, with D maybe TRBD2 (7 bases). Germline V gene data show CDR1 as SGHRS and CDR2 as YFSETQ. There are 15 residues in the CDR3. Deletions cut 3 bases from V and 3 bases from J, with 12 bases between. This CDR3 is CASSSWGGHTGELFF. In DNA, the CDR3 is TGCGCCAGCAGCTCCTGGGGGGGGCACACCGGGGAGCTGTTTTTT. The variable domain in full, with the rest retrieved from reference TRBV5-1 and TRBJ2-2, is KAGVTQTPRYLIKTRGQQVTLSCSPISGHRSVSWYQQTPGQGLQFLFEYFSETQRNKGNFPGRFSGRQFSNSRSEMNVSTLELGDSALYLCASSSWGGHTGELFFGEGSRLTVL.

This clone was found a few times. V gene TRBV4-1 combines with J gene TRBJ2-7; 10 nucleotides line up with TRBD2. The CDR3 contains 15 residues. The J segment lost 2 bases and the V segment lost 6 bases, leaving 7 bases of the junction unmatched. The germline V gene encodes CDR1 MGHRA and CDR2 YSYEKL. The CDR3 protein is CASSPLAGVPYEQYF. CDR3 bases: TGCGCCAGCAGTCCTCTAGCGGGAGTCCCCTACGAGCAGTACTTC.

The V call is TRBV2, the J call TRBJ2-6, with D unclear. The V gene lost 7 bases and the J gene lost 4 bases, with 11 bases spanning the gap. The CDR3 runs 14 residues. The germline gives CDR1 SNHLY, CDR2 FYNNEI. The CDR3 region is CASTFDGGANVLTF. The DNA for the CDR3 is TGTGCCAGCACGTTCGATGGAGGGGCCAACGTCCTGACTTTC.

The rearrangement uses TRBV29-1 and TRBJ2-5; the match to TRBD1 covers 8 bases. V shed 7 bases and J 5 bases; nucleotides not matched to a gene: 6. Per germline, CDR1 SQVTM and CDR2 ANQGSEA. The CDR3 has 12 amino acids. The CDR3 nucleotides read TGCAGCGCAGGACAGGGAATGGAGACCCAGTACTTC. Protein sequence: CSAGQGMETQYF. The whole variable domain, remainder taken from reference TRBV29-1 and TRBJ2-5, is SAVISQKPSRDICQRGTSLTIQCQVDSQVTMMFWYRQQPGQSLTLIATANQGSEATYESGFVIDKFPISRPNLTFSTLTVSNMSPEDSSIYLCSAGQGMETQYFGPGTRLLVL.

This chain uses TRBV9 with TRBJ2-1; 8 bases match TRBD2. With V trimmed by 3 bases and J by 4 bases, 9 bases remained unmatched. CDR1 SGDLS and CDR2 YYNGEE come from the germline V gene. The CDR3 length is 16 residues. The CDR3 loop is CASSADSGTSYNEQFF. The CDR3 bases are TGTGCCAGCAGCGCGGACTCCGGGACTAGTTACAATGAGCAGTTCTTC.

The chain employs TRBV28 and TRBJ2-3, with 8 bases lining up with TRBD1. This CDR3 contains 17 residues. Germline assignment: CDR1 MDHEN and CDR2 SYDVKM. With V trimmed by 6 bases and J by 3 bases, 14 bases remained unmatched. The CDR3: CASSRRQGRRGTDTQYF. CDR3 DNA sequence: TGTGCCAGCAGCCGGAGACAGGGGAGAAGAGGAACAGATACGCAGTATTTT.

The rearrangement joins TRBV28 to TRBJ2-5, with 9 bases aligning to TRBD1. CDR1 and CDR2 from the germline V gene are MDHEN and SYDVKM. CDR3 length: 16 amino acids. V trimming: 7 bases; J trimming: 3 bases; junction bases outside the gene matches: 12. The CDR3 region is CASTRGTGMMEETQYF. The CDR3 DNA reads as TGTGCCAGCACCCGGGGGACAGGGATGATGGAAGAGACCCAGTACTTC.

The CDR3 loop reads CASSMTGSNQPQHF. The CDR3 nucleotides are TGTGCCAGCAGTATGACAGGAAGCAATCAGCCCCAGCATTTT. The gene calls are TRBV2 and TRBJ1-5, with D possibly TRBD1 on 6 matching bases. The CDR3 runs to 14 residues. The V gene lost 5 bases and the J gene lost 1 base, with 9 bases spanning the gap. Germline assignment: CDR1 SNHLY and CDR2 FYNNEI.

This clone was counted only a few times. The genes are TRBV30 and TRBJ1-1; 7 bases fit TRBD1. The germline V gene encodes CDR1 GTSNPN and CDR2 SVGIG (reference sequence). The CDR3 is 14 residues long. V lost 4 bases, J lost 11 bases, and 16 bases stayed unmatched. This CDR3 is CAWTPGTAPLWAFF. The DNA for the CDR3 is TGTGCCTGGACCCCCGGGACAGCGCCGTTGTGGGCTTTCTTT.